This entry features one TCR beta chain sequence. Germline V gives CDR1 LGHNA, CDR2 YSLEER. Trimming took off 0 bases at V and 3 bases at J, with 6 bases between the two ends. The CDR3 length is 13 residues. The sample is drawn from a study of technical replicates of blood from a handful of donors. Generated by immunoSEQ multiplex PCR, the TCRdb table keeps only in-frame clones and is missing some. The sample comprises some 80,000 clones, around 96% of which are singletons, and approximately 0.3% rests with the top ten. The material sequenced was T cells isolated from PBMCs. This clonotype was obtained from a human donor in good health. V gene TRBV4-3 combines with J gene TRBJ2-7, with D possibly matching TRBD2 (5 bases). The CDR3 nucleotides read TGCGCCAGCAGCCAAGATAGCGACTACGAGCAGTACTTC. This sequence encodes CASSQDSDYEQYF.